This T cell receptor (beta chain) derives from a study of patients and donors after allogeneic stem cell transplantation. TCRdb processed the RT-PCR reads anew with MiXCR; each CDR3 protein has one entry. The sample holds 150,000 to 200,000 distinct CDR3 sequences, roughly 40% seen once. The CDR3 is made up of 16 amino acids. The chain employs TRBV21-1 and TRBJ2-3; TRBD1, the table's D call, lacks a check against the DNA. TRBV21-1 is a listed pseudogene. The source is a human donor who was either an allogeneic HSCT recipient or a stem cell or donor lymphocyte infusion donor (not recorded which). It is not recorded whose cells these are; they may come from a transplant donor. Input material: blood, either unsorted or a sorted T cell fraction (not recorded which). The CDR3 here is CATSPKRGPGPDTQYF. The CDR3, as DNA: TGTGCCACCAGTCCAAAAAGGGGGCCGGGCCCAGATACGCAGTATTTT.